The T cell receptor (beta chain) described here comes from a study of CD8 T cells in Susac syndrome. The CDR3 length is 14 residues. V gave up 6 bases and J gave up 5 bases; unmatched junction bases: 8. CDR1 is LGHDT and CDR2 is YNNKEL in the germline V gene (reference sequence). Details on this clonotype: Antigen specificity is unknown.

Study-level findings and limits: Maximal CD8+ clonal expansion in Susac was observed within TEMRA cells and among active patients.

Through CD27 and CD45RA staining, memory subsets were defined for TEMRA sorting. CD8+ and CD4+ blood T cells underwent TCR beta sequencing. The cells that were sequenced included both total CD8+ cells and sorted CD8+ TEMRA cells. After extraction with the RNeasy kit, 0.5 to 1 ug of the RNA was reverse transcribed using random hexamers. TCRdb fed the immunoSEQ multiplex PCR reads into MiXCR, producing one record per CDR3 protein. In the table there are 2,700 or so distinct CDR3 sequences, 74% of which are singletons. This receptor was identified in a human donor with Susac syndrome. Sequenced material: CD8+ TEMRA cells from PBMCs. Subset described: FACS-sorted terminally differentiated effector memory CD8+ T cells re-expressing CD45RA (CD8+ TEMRA). V and J are TRBV3-1 and TRBJ1-1; 8 positions match TRBD1. CDR3 DNA: TGTGCCAGCAGAATTGACAGGGGATGGACTGAAGCTTTCTTT. Translated, it gives CASRIDRGWTEAFF.